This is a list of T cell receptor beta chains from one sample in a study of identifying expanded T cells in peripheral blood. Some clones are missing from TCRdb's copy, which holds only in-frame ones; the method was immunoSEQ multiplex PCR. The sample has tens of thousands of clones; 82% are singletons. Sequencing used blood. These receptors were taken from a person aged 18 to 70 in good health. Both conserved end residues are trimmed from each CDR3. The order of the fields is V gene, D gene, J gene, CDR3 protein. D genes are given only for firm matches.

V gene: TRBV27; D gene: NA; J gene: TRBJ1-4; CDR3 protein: ASSYRAGGAEKLF
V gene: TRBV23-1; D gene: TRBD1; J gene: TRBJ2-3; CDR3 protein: ASSQSGTGTDTQY
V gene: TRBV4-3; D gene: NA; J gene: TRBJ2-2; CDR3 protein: ASSQSPGELF
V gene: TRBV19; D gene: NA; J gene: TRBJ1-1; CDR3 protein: ASSGTLNTEAF
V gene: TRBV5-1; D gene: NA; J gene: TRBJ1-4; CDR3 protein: ASSLYRGPNEKLF
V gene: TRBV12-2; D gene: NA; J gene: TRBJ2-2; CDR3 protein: ASRLYRGRDTGELF
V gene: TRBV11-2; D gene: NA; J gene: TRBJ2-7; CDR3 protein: ASSLLQGYAYEQY
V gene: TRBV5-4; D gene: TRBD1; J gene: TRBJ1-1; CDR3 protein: ASSLDRGTTEAF
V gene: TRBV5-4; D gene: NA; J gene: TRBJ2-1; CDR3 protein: ASSLERAYNEQF
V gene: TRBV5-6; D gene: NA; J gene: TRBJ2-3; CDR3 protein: ASSFEGSGADTQY
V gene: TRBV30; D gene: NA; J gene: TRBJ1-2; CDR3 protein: AWMGHGLGYT
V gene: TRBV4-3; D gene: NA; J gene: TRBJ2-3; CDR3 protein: ASSQDLYRTDTQY
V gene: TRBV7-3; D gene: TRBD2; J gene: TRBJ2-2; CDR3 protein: ASSSTSGVTGELF
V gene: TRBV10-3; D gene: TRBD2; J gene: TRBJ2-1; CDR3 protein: AISAGGRSLSYNEQF
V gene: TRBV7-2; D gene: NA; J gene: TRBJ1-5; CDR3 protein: ASTPNSNQPQH
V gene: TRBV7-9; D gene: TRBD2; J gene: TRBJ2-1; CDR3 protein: ASSLGLAAYNEQF
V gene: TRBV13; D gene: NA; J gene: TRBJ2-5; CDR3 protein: ASSVRTGSQETQY
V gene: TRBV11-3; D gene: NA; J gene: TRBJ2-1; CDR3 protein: ASSLDTRAWSYNEQF
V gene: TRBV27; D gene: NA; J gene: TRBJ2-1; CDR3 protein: ASSLGGVGGNEQF
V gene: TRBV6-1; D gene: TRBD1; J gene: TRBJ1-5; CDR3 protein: ASSEFWGQGAPSPLSNQPQH
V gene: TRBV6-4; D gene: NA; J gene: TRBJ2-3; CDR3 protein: ASSEGTRDTDTQY
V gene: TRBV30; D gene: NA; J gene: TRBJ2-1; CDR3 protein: AWNRHTGSNEQF
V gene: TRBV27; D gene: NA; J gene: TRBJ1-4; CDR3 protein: ASRFGTATNEKLF
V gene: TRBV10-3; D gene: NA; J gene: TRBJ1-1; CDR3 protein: AISTGNTEAF
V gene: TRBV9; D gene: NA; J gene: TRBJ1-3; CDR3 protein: ASSSYRDPGNTIY
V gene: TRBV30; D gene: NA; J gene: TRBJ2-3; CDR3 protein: AWREAGITQGTY
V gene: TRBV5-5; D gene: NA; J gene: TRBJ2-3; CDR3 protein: ASSRQHGGLSTDTQY
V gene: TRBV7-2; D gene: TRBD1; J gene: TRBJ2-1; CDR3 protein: ASRTGQGINEQF
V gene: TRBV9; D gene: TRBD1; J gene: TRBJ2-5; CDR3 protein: ASSVTGTAVWETQY
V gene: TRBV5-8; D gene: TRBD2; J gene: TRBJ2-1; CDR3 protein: ASSRGGAPFHNEQF
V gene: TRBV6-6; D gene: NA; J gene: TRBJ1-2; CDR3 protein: ASSYLDSHYGYT
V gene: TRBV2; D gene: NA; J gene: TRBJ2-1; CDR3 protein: ASSYTIGNEQF
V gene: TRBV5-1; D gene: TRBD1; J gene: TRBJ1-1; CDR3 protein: ASSGRTGGSEAF
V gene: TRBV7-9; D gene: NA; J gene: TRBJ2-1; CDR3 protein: ASSLDVGGLGNEQF
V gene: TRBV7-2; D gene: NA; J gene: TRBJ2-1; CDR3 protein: ASSLEGGGEQF
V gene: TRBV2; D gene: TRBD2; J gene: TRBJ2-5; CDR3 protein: ASRGLAGPQETQY
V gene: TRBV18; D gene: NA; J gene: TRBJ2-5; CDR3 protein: ASSPRLGETQY
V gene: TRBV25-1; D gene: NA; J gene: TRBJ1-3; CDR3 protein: ASSPDGSGNTIY
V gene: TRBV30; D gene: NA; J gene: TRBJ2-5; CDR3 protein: AWSVVGGSQETQY
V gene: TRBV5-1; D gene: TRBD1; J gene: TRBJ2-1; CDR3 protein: ASSGTGDWNEQF
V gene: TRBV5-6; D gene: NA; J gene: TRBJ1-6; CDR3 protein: ASSWGITYNSPLH
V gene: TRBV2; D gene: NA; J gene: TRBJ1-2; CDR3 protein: ASSARTANYGYT
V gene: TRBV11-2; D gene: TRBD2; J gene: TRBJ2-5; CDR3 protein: ASSLDGLAGWGVVSETQY
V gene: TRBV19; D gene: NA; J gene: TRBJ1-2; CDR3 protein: ASHQSPATNYGYT
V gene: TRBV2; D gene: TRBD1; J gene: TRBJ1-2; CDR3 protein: ASSARQGAGGNYGYT
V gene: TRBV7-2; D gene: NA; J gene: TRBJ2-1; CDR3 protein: ASSTVTYNEQF
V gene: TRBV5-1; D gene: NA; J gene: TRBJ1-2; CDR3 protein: ASSLESSAYGYT
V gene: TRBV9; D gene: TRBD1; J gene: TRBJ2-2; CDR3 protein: ASSSPGQGGSGELF
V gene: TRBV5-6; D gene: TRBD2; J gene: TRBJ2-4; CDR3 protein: ASNNRRASGIEAKNIQY
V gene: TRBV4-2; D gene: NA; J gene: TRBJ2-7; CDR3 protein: ASSLLGEQY
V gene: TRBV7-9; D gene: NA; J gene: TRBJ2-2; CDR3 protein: ASRPLGELF
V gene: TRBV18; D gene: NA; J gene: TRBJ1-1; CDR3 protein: ASSQGALTEAF
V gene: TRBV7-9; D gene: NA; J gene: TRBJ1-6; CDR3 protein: ASSFEQGYNSPLH
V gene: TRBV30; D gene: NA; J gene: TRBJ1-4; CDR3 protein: AWSRTRGRNEKLF
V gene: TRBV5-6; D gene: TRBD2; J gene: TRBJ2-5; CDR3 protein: ASSFGNPRGGLETQY
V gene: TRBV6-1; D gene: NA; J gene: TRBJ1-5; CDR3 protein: ASKSEGNQPQH
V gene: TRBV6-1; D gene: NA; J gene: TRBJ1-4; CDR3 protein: ASERQGNEKLF
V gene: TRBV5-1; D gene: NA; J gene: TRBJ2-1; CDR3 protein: ASSLDYSRLNEQF
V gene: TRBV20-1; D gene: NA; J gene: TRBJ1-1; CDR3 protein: SAREGTEAF
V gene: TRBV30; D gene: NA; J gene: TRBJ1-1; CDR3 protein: AWSVWQGTTEAF